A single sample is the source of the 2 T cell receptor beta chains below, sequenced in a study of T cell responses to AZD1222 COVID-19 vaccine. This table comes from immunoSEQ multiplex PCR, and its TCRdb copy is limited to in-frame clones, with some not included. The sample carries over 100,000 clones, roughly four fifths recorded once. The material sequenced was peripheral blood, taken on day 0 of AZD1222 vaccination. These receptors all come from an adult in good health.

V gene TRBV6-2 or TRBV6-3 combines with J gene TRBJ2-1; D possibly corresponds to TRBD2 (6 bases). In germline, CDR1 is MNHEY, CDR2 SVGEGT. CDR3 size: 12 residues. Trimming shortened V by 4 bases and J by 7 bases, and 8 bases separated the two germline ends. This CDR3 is CASSFGGNEQFF. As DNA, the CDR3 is TGTGCCAGCAGTTTCGGGGGTAATGAGCAGTTCTTC.

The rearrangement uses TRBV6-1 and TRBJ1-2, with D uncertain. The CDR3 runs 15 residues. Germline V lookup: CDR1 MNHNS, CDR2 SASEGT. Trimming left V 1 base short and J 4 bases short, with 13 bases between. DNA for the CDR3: TGTGCCAGCAGTGAAGGCGGAGGGCCCTCCTATGGCTACACCTTC. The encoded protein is CASSEGGGPSYGYTF.